What follows are 14 T cell receptor beta chains derived from one specimen sequenced in a study of identical twins. TCRdb analysed the 5' RACE reads with MiXCR anew, one entry per CDR3 protein. Here the sample spans hundreds of thousands of distinct CDR3 sequences, roughly a tenth being singletons. The sequenced material came from memory (CD45RO+) T cells sorted from blood. The source of these receptors is a woman aged 18 to 35 in good health.

This clonotype was recorded many times. This chain joins TRBV2 and TRBJ1-3; the D gene is possibly TRBD1 (6 bases). Trimming left V 9 bases short and J 3 bases short, with 9 bases between. Germline V gene sequence: CDR1 SNHLY, CDR2 FYNNEI. The CDR3 runs 12 residues. CDR3 in amino acids: CASSGVGNTIYF. In DNA, the CDR3 is TGTGCCAGTTCAGGGGTTGGAAACACCATATATTTT.

This chain uses TRBV10-2 with TRBJ2-3; D unclear. Between the trimmed V and J ends, which lost 0 bases and 6 bases, there was a span of 10 bases. Germline CDR1 WSHSY, CDR2 SAAADI. The CDR3 runs to 14 residues. This CDR3 reads CASSESTLDDTQYF. The CDR3 DNA reads TGCGCCAGCAGTGAGTCGACTTTAGACGATACGCAGTATTTT.

The rearrangement links TRBV5-5 to TRBJ1-5; no clear D. The CDR3 is made up of 16 amino acids. Trimming took 0 bases from V and 5 from J, leaving 15 bases between them. Per germline, CDR1 SGHKS and CDR2 YYEKEE (reference sequence). CDR3 sequence reads: CASSLDGPHGDQPQHF. The DNA for the CDR3 is TGTGCCAGCAGCTTGGACGGGCCCCACGGAGATCAGCCCCAGCATTTT. Supplemented by reference TRBV5-5 and TRBJ1-5, the full variable domain reads DAGVTQSPTHLIKTRGQQVTLRCSPISGHKSVSWYQQVLGQGPQFIFQYYEKEERGRGNFPDRFSARQFPNYSSELNVNALLLGDSALYLCASSLDGPHGDQPQHFGDGTRLSIL.

This sequence joins TRBV7-9 and TRBJ2-5; no reliable D call. The CDR3 length is 13 residues. Germline V gives CDR1 SEHNR, CDR2 FQNEAQ (reference sequence). Trimming took off 3 bases at V and 5 bases at J, with 10 bases between the two ends. The CDR3 bases are TGTGCCAGCAGCTTCCCGGGTTTGGAGACCCAGTACTTC. Encoded protein: CASSFPGLETQYF.

This clonotype was detected ten times or more. The rearrangement uses TRBV20-1 and TRBJ1-2, with unresolved D. Trimming shortened V by 5 bases and J by 2 bases, and 9 bases separated the two germline ends. This CDR3 is built from 12 residues. Per germline, CDR1 DFQATT and CDR2 SNEGSKA (reference sequence). The CDR3 DNA is TGCAGTGCTGGCCGGGAGAACTATGGCTACACCTTC. This translates into CSAGRENYGYTF.

V gene TRBV12-3 or TRBV12-4 combines with J gene TRBJ2-7; TRBD2 is a possible D gene (5 bases). The CDR3 runs to 14 residues. The V end lost 5 bases, the J end lost 0 bases, and 11 bases lay between the germline ends. The chain's CDR3 is CASSPHRDSYEQYF. DNA of the CDR3: TGTGCCAGCAGTCCGCACCGGGACTCCTACGAGCAGTACTTC.

A single count supports this clonotype. This chain links TRBV6-1 with TRBJ1-1; a possible D gene is TRBD1 (6 bases). The CDR3 is 14 amino acids. The V end was cut by 11 bases, the J end by 1 base, with 17 bases between. The germline CDR1 and CDR2 sequences are MNHNS and SASEGT. The CDR3 reads CADTEGVENTEAFF. The CDR3 nucleotides read TGTGCCGACACCGAGGGGGTCGAGAACACTGAAGCTTTCTTT.

This clonotype came up many times. This chain joins TRBV7-2 and TRBJ2-3; perhaps TRBD2 as D (5 bases). The CDR3 is 17 residues long. CDR1 and CDR2 (germline): SGHTA, FQGNSA. V lost 1 base to trimming and J lost 5 bases, with 19 bases between them. The CDR3 is CASSLVGSPAGRDTQYF. CDR3 nucleotides: TGTGCCAGCAGCTTAGTAGGGAGCCCAGCAGGAAGAGATACGCAGTATTTT.

This clonotype was seen a few times. The V and J genes are TRBV5-1 and TRBJ2-2; D remains unclear. Germline CDR1 is SGHRS and CDR2 is YFSETQ. Deletions cut 0 bases from V and 5 bases from J, with 8 bases between. This CDR3 has 14 residues. CDR3 nucleotide sequence: TGCGCCAGCAGCTTGGATCAGACAACCGGGGAGCTGTTTTTT. As protein: CASSLDQTTGELFF. The whole variable domain, remainder taken from reference TRBV5-1 and TRBJ2-2, is KAGVTQTPRYLIKTRGQQVTLSCSPISGHRSVSWYQQTPGQGLQFLFEYFSETQRNKGNFPGRFSGRQFSNSRSEMNVSTLELGDSALYLCASSLDQTTGELFFGEGSRLTVL.

V usage is TRBV29-1 and J usage is TRBJ1-2, with D uncertain. V was pared by 4 bases and J by 1 base, with 10 bases between. From germline, CDR1 is SQVTM and CDR2 ANQGSEA. The CDR3 has 13 amino acids. The DNA of the CDR3 is TGCAGCGTTGTTCAACAGAATAACTATGGCTACACCTTC. Protein: CSVVQQNNYGYTF.

Many counts were recorded for this clonotype. The CDR3 nucleotides read TGTGCCATCAGTGCTAGGACAGGGTGGAATGAGCAGTTCTTC. Translated, it gives CAISARTGWNEQFF. This chain links TRBV10-3 with TRBJ2-1; TRBD1 matches at 8 bases. Losses at the gene ends were 4 bases for V and 7 bases for J; bases not matched to a gene: 6. Germline CDR1 is ENHRY and CDR2 is SYGVKD. This CDR3 comprises 14 residues.

The sample holds one count of this clonotype. V usage is TRBV20-1 and J usage is TRBJ2-3, with 8 bases aligning to TRBD2. Trimming took 3 bases from V and 1 from J; bases not matched to a gene: 9. Germline CDR1 reads DFQATT; CDR2 reads SNEGSKA (reference sequence). The CDR3 length is 16 residues. Here the CDR3 DNA reads TGCAGTGCTAGGGCCATCCTCGGGAGGGGCACAGATACGCAGTATTTT. Translating it yields CSARAILGRGTDTQYF.

This clonotype was counted many times. The rearrangement joins TRBV29-1 to TRBJ2-3; 7 nucleotides align to TRBD1. J gave up 3 bases and V 5 bases, and 8 bases lay outside the gene matches. CDR3 length equals 14 residues. The germline gives CDR1 SQVTM, CDR2 ANQGSEA. The CDR3 nucleotides read TGCAGCGTTTTAGGGGGCGCCCGGACAGATACGCAGTATTTT. It yields the protein CSVLGGARTDTQYF.

This clonotype was seen at least ten times. The CDR3 reads CASSVTGGKMNTEAFF. The CDR3 nucleotides read TGTGCCAGCAGCGTAACGGGAGGGAAAATGAACACTGAAGCTTTCTTT. The chain uses TRBV9 and TRBJ1-1; D unclear. Trimming took off 1 base at V and 0 bases at J, with 13 bases between the two ends. There are 16 residues in the CDR3. Germline values: CDR1 SGDLS, CDR2 YYNGEE.